These 28 T cell receptor beta chains share one sample of origin, sequenced in a study of post-analysis software for immune sequencing data. These receptors are not linked to any known antigen. Built from TCR beta cDNA, the libraries had unique molecular identifiers in them. TCRdb processed the PCR reads anew with MiXCR; each CDR3 protein has one entry. The sample gives about 540,000 distinct CDR3 sequences, 30% to 40% of which show up once; around 5.9% is in the top ten. Study-level points and caveats: Roughly 5 TRBV segments occurring more often in patients than controls included TRBV5-6, TRBV5-1 and TRBV20-1.

The sequencing input was blood. These receptors were taken from a girl under 18 with multiple sclerosis.

The V call is TRBV18, the J call TRBJ2-5, with 10 bases matching TRBD1. From germline, CDR1 is KGHSH and CDR2 LQKENI. The junction had 8 bases not matched to a gene; V was cut back by 2 bases and J by 11 bases. The CDR3 is 14 residues long. As DNA, the CDR3 is TGTGCCAGCTCACCAAGGGGACAGGGGACGGGGCAGTACTTC. Protein sequence: CASSPRGQGTGQYF.

In its sample, this clonotype was seen a few times. V is TRBV4-1 and J is TRBJ2-3; TRBD2 matches 11 bases. This CDR3 is built from 16 residues. The germline gives CDR1 MGHRA, CDR2 YSYEKL. J was trimmed by 8 bases and V by 0 bases; bases with no gene match: 7. CDR3 region: CASSQDGSGGATTQYF. CDR3 nucleotide sequence: TGCGCCAGCAGCCAAGATGGTAGCGGGGGGGCTACTACGCAGTATTTT.

The chain carries TRBV9 and TRBJ1-6; unclear D gene. The CDR3 totals 14 residues. Germline V CDR1 and CDR2: SGDLS, YYNGEE. Between the trimmed V and J ends, which lost 3 bases and 10 bases, there was a span of 14 bases. CDR3 amino acids: CASSASRETSPLHF. CDR3 in DNA: TGTGCCAGCAGCGCTTCTAGGGAAACATCACCCCTCCACTTT.

This sequence joins TRBV20-1 and TRBJ2-5; tentative D call: TRBD1 (7 bases). There are 16 residues in the CDR3. V gave up 3 bases and J gave up 2 bases, with 19 bases separating them. Germline-derived CDR1 and CDR2 are DFQATT and SNEGSKA (reference sequence). CDR3 bases: TGCAGTGCTAGTGGAGCGGGTGCAGGGGGACAAGAGACCCAGTACTTC. Protein product: CSASGAGAGGQETQYF.

The chain joins TRBV3-1 to TRBJ2-5; TRBD1 aligns across 8 bases. The J call may be faulty, since TRBJ2-7 better matches the DNA end. The CDR3 is 15 amino acids. CDR1 LGHDT and CDR2 YNNKEL come from the germline V gene (reference sequence). This chain's CDR3 is CASRPLRTGRYEQYF. The DNA for the CDR3 is TGTGCCAGCAGACCGCTTAGGACAGGGAGGTACGAGCAGTACTTC.

This clonotype was detected a few times. V gene TRBV7-2 combines with J gene TRBJ1-2; D is undetermined. The CDR3 has 15 residues. The V gene's germline CDR1 is SGHTA and CDR2 FQGNSA. The V gene lost 5 bases and the J gene lost 6 bases, with 19 bases spanning the gap. The CDR3 sequence is CASSEDRVRVDGYTF. The DNA for the CDR3 is TGTGCCAGCAGCGAGGATAGGGTTAGGGTCGATGGCTACACCTTC.

A few counts support this clonotype. The gene calls are TRBV20-1 and TRBJ1-1; D may be TRBD1 (5 bases). Per the germline V gene, CDR1 is DFQATT and CDR2 is SNEGSKA (reference sequence). This CDR3 is 14 amino acids long. The V end was cut by 0 bases, the J end by 7 bases, with 15 bases between. CDR3 loop: CSARDTGRGGEAFF. CDR3 coding DNA: TGCAGTGCTAGAGATACAGGACGAGGCGGTGAAGCTTTCTTT.

This clonotype was seen only a few times. This chain uses TRBV20-1 with TRBJ2-7; D is ambiguous. The CDR3 length is 10 residues. V was trimmed by 3 bases and J by 5 bases, leaving 5 bases between them. Germline CDR1 reads DFQATT; CDR2 reads SNEGSKA (reference sequence). The CDR3 nucleotides read TGCAGTGCTAGCGAAAACGAGCAGTACTTC. Translation gives CSASENEQYF.

This clonotype was detected only a few times. This chain joins TRBV7-9 and TRBJ2-1; D might be TRBD1 (5 bases). CDR3 length: 14 amino acids. The V end lost 3 bases, the J end lost 4 bases, and 10 bases lay between the germline ends. Per the germline V gene, CDR1 is SEHNR and CDR2 is FQNEAQ (reference sequence). CDR3 sequence reads: CASSLARAYNEQFF. CDR3 in DNA: TGTGCCAGCAGCTTGGCCAGGGCGTACAATGAGCAGTTCTTC.

This clonotype was seen only a few times. The V gene is TRBV12-3 or TRBV12-4, the J gene TRBJ2-4, with 10 positions matching TRBD1. With 5 bases clipped from V and 3 bases from J, the junction kept 4 bases outside the gene matches. The length of the CDR3 is 15 residues. CDR3 region: CASSAGTGVKNIQYF. CDR3 DNA sequence: TGTGCCAGCAGTGCCGGGACAGGGGTCAAAAACATTCAGTACTTC.

Points on this clonotype: A clone one base away is much larger, so this may be a read error. The rearrangement links TRBV12-3 or TRBV12-4 to TRBJ2-7, with TRBD1 matching over 11 bases. The CDR3 contains 14 residues. V lost 8 bases to trimming and J lost 3 bases; unmatched junction nucleotides: 6. This CDR3 reads CASCPGTGGYEQYF. CDR3 nucleotides: TGTGCCAGCTGCCCCGGGACAGGGGGCTACGAGCAGTACTTC.

The chain joins TRBV29-1 to TRBJ1-1; D might be TRBD1 (6 bases). The CDR3 has 12 residues. Per germline, CDR1 SQVTM and CDR2 ANQGSEA. Between the trimmed V and J ends, which lost 4 bases and 3 bases, there was a span of 9 bases. CDR3 coding DNA: TGCAGCGTTGGTAGGACAGACACTGAAGCTTTCTTT. It specifies CSVGRTDTEAFF.

The table lists this clonotype with a few counts. The chain recombines TRBV29-1 with TRBJ1-1; D perhaps matches TRBD1 (6 bases). CDR3 length equals 15 residues. Per germline, CDR1 SQVTM and CDR2 ANQGSEA. The V and J ends lost 5 bases and 5 bases respectively, with 21 bases between them. The CDR3 loop reads CSVTLVGGQGTEAFF. The CDR3 bases are TGCAGCGTTACTCTTGTAGGGGGGCAGGGGACTGAAGCTTTCTTT.

The V and J genes are TRBV12-3 or TRBV12-4 and TRBJ2-4; 12 nucleotides agree with TRBD2. The J call is in doubt because the DNA end fits TRBJ2-7 better. CDR3 length equals 14 residues. In DNA, the CDR3 is TGTGCCAGCAGCCCCTCTAGCGGGGGGGACGAGCAGTACTTC. The encoded protein is CASSPSSGGDEQYF.

This clonotype was seen a single time. V is TRBV7-9 and J is TRBJ1-6; D is undetermined. The CDR3 has 15 residues. Germline CDR1 SEHNR, CDR2 FQNEAQ (reference sequence). V was cut by 4 bases and J by 9 bases, with 16 bases left in between. The CDR3 DNA sequence: TGTGCCAGCAGCTCTAGCCTTATCTTTGGTTCACCCCTCCACTTT. Translating gives CASSSSLIFGSPLHF.

The CDR3 coding sequence is TGTGCCATCAGGGATGTCAGGAGTTCCTACGAGCAGTACTTC. Translation gives CAIRDVRSSYEQYF. The chain carries TRBV10-3 and TRBJ2-7; D unclear. Trimming shortened V by 6 bases and J by 1 base, and 13 bases separated the two germline ends. CDR1 is ENHRY, CDR2 SYGVKD, per germline. This CDR3 has 14 amino acids.

For this clonotype: A read error is possible here, since a much larger clone lies one base away. The rearrangement joins TRBV15 to TRBJ2-7; 7 positions match TRBD2. The CDR3 totals 16 residues. The germline V gene encodes CDR1 LNHNV and CDR2 YYDKDF (reference sequence). The CDR3 loop is CATSRAGLTFSDEQYF. Written as DNA, the CDR3 is TGTGCCACCAGCAGGGCGGGACTAACTTTCTCCGACGAGCAGTACTTC.

CDR3 DNA sequence: TGCGCCAGCAGCCATCCCACAGCAGGGAGATATGGCTACACCTTC. This translates into CASSHPTAGRYGYTF. V usage is TRBV4-1 and J usage is TRBJ1-2, with a possible D match to TRBD1 (5 bases). V was trimmed by 3 bases and J by 5 bases, leaving 16 bases between them. Per germline, CDR1 MGHRA and CDR2 YSYEKL. CDR3 length: 15 amino acids.

The chain uses TRBV6-2 or TRBV6-3 and TRBJ2-7; D is perhaps TRBD2 (5 bases). The J call may be incorrect, as the DNA end agrees better with TRBJ2-5. Germline lookup yields CDR1 MNHEY and CDR2 SVGEGT. This CDR3 has 15 residues. The CDR3: CASSYSVTPGKTQYF. In DNA, the CDR3 is TGTGCCAGCAGTTACTCAGTTACCCCGGGGAAGACCCAGTACTTC.

This clonotype has more than one count but fewer than ten. This CDR3 is CASSQGLYEETQYF. Written as DNA, the CDR3 is TGTGCCAGCAGCCAAGGGCTTTACGAAGAGACCCAGTACTTC. J is TRBJ2-5 and V is TRBV3-1; D not resolved. The CDR3 totals 14 residues. Germline V gene sequence: CDR1 LGHDT, CDR2 YNNKEL (reference sequence). With 1 base removed from V and 3 bases from J, the gap between germline ends came to 9 bases.

J is TRBJ1-2 and V is TRBV6-5; 7 bases align to TRBD1. From germline, CDR1 is MNHEY and CDR2 SVGAGI. V was pared by 8 bases and J by 5 bases, with 17 bases of the junction left unmatched. This CDR3 has 16 residues. The CDR3: CASGAVSGTAPYGYTF. CDR3 nucleotide sequence: TGTGCCAGCGGGGCCGTTTCCGGGACAGCTCCTTATGGCTACACCTTC.

The chain combines TRBV29-1 with TRBJ1-5, with D perhaps TRBD1 (5 bases). The CDR3 is 16 residues long. The germline V gene encodes CDR1 SQVTM and CDR2 ANQGSEA. V shed 6 bases and J shed 0 bases, with 18 bases lying between them. CDR3 nucleotide sequence: TGCAGCGTCCGGGACGGCGCAATTTATAGCAATCAGCCCCAGCATTTT. Protein product: CSVRDGAIYSNQPQHF.

The chain carries TRBV3-1 and TRBJ1-2; D is unresolved. The CDR3 sequence is 14 residues long. CDR1 and CDR2 from the germline V gene are LGHDT and YNNKEL (reference sequence). V dropped 3 bases and J dropped 8 bases, with 16 bases sitting between them. The CDR3 nucleotides read TGTGCCAGCAGCCACTTAGAGGGCCTTAGGGGCTACACCTTC. Translating gives CASSHLEGLRGYTF. The variable domain in full, completed from reference TRBV3-1 and TRBJ1-2, reads DTAVSQTPKYLVTQMGNDKSIKCEQNLGHDTMYWYKQDSKKFLKIMFSYNNKELIINETVPNRFSPKSPDKAHLNLHINSLELGDSAVYFCASSHLEGLRGYTFGSGTRLTVV.

This clonotype was counted between two and nine times. The chain employs TRBV29-1 and TRBJ2-7; 8 bases fit TRBD2. J lost 2 bases, V lost 7 bases, and 4 bases had no gene match. CDR1 is SQVTM and CDR2 is ANQGSEA in the germline V gene. This CDR3 has 12 residues. The DNA for the CDR3 is TGCAGCGCATTAGCGGGGACCTACGAGCAGTACTTC. It yields the protein CSALAGTYEQYF.

This chain joins TRBV29-1 and TRBJ2-4; possibly TRBD1 or TRBD2 for D (5 bases each). Trimming took 7 bases from V and 1 from J, leaving 11 bases between them. This CDR3 region has 13 residues. Germline V gene data show CDR1 as SQVTM and CDR2 as ANQGSEA. This CDR3 is CSAGTRAKNIQYF. CDR3 nucleotides: TGCAGCGCCGGGACCCGTGCCAAAAACATTCAGTACTTC.

As regards this clonotype: One end of the junction does not line up with germline, which may come from a read error. The chain carries TRBV7-9 and TRBJ1-5; D is unresolved. The CDR3 consists of 13 residues. The germline V gene encodes CDR1 SEHNR and CDR2 FQNEAQ (reference sequence). CDR3 in DNA: TGTGCCAGCAGCTTAGTCGGCAATCAGCCCCGGCATTTT. Protein product: CASSLVGNQPRHF.

V usage is TRBV5-5 and J usage is TRBJ1-5; D call uncertain. The CDR3 consists of 17 residues. V was clipped by 7 bases and J by 3 bases, with 23 bases between them. Germline V gene sequence: CDR1 SGHKS, CDR2 YYEKEE (reference sequence). The CDR3 sequence is CASQARMSAGYNQPQHF. The DNA for the CDR3 is TGTGCCAGCCAGGCCCGGATGAGCGCAGGCTACAATCAGCCCCAGCATTTT.

The chain links TRBV15 to TRBJ2-2; no clear D. CDR1 is LNHNV, CDR2 YYDKDF, per germline (reference sequence). V was pared by 2 bases and J by 1 base, with 5 bases between. The CDR3 runs to 14 residues. The CDR3 reads CATSRLENTGELFF. The CDR3 coding sequence is TGTGCCACCAGCAGACTGGAGAACACCGGGGAGCTGTTTTTT. Complete variable domain (other parts from reference TRBV15 and TRBJ2-2): DAMVIQNPRYQVTQFGKPVTLSCSQTLNHNVMYWYQQKSSQAPKLLFHYYDKDFNNEADTPDNFQSRRPNTSFCFLDIRSPGLGDTAMYLCATSRLENTGELFFGEGSRLTVL.